Sequencing of this TCR beta chain was carried out in a study of vaccination and CD4 T cells after COVID-19. Study information: Researchers treated cells with overlapping spike peptides taken from SARS-CoV-2, HCoV-NL63, HCoV-OC43 and HCoV-229E.

Treatment indicated: roughly ten-day PBMC culture with coronavirus spike peptide pools or control peptides (ViraFEST assay). In germline, CDR1 is MDHEN, CDR2 SYDVKM. With 6 bases removed from V and 6 bases from J, the gap between germline ends came to 13 bases. This CDR3 is built from 13 residues. A few counts support this clonotype. Its cognate antigen is unknown. Cultured CD4+ T cell DNA was sequenced using the Oncomine TCR Beta short-read assay. Once CD4+ T cells had been cultured, genomic DNA was extracted from them. TCRdb reanalysed the PCR reads using MiXCR and keeps one entry per CDR3 protein. The data contain more than 13,000 distinct CDR3 sequences, about 30% of them singletons.

V and J are TRBV28 and TRBJ2-3, with D possibly TRBD2 on 6 matching bases. The receptor was isolated from a human donor with COVID-19. The sample consisted of cultured CD4+ T cells from blood. CDR3 protein: CASSNRGYDTQYF. DNA for the CDR3: TGTGCCAGCAGCAATCGGGGGTACGATACGCAGTATTTT.